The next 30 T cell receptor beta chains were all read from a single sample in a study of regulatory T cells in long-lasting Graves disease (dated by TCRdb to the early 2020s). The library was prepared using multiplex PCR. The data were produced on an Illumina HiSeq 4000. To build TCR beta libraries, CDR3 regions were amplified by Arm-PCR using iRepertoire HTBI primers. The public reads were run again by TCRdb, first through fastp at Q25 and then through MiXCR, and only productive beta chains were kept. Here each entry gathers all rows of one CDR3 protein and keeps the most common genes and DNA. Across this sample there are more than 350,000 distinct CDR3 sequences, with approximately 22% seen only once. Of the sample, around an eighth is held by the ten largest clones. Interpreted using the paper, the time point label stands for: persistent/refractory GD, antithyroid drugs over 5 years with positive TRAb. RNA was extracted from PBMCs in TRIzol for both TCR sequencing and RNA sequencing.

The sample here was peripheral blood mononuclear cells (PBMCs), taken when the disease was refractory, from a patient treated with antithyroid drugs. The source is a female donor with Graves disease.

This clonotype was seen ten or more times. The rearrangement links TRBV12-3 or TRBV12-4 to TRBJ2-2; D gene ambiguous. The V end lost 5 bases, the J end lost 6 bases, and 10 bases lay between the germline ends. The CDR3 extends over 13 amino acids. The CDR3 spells CASSTSGSGELFF. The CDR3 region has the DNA TGTGCCAGCAGTACGAGTGGTTCCGGGGAGCTGTTTTTT.

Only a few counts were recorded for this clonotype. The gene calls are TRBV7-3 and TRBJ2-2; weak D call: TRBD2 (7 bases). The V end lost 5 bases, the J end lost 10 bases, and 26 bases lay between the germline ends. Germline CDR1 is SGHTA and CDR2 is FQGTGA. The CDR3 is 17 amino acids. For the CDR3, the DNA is TGTGCCAGCAGCGCCCCCGGGGGCAGGGAGGGCCGTACGGAGCTGTTTTTT. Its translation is CASSAPGGREGRTELFF.

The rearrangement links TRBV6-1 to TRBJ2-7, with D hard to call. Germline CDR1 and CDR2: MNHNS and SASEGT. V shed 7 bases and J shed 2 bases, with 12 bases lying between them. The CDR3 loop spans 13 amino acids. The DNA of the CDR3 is TGTGCCAGCAATGGCAGGTCGGCCTACGAGCAGTACTTC. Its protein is CASNGRSAYEQYF.

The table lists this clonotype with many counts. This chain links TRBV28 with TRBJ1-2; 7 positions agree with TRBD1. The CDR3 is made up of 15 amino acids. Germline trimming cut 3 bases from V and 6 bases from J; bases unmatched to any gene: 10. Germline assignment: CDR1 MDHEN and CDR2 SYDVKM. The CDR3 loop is CASSLIGGAGDGYTF. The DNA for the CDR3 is TGTGCCAGCAGTTTGATAGGGGGCGCGGGCGATGGCTACACCTTC.

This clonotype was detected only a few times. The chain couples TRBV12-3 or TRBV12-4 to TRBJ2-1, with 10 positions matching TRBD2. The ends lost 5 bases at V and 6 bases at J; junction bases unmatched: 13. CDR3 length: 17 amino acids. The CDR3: CASSPRQGLAWPNEQFF. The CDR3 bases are TGTGCCAGCAGTCCAAGACAGGGACTAGCGTGGCCCAATGAGCAGTTCTTC.

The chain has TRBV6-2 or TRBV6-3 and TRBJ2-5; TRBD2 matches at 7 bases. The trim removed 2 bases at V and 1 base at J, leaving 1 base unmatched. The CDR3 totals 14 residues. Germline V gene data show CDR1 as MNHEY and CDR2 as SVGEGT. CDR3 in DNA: TGTGCCAGCAGTTACACTAGCGCCCAAGAGACCCAGTACTTC. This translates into CASSYTSAQETQYF.

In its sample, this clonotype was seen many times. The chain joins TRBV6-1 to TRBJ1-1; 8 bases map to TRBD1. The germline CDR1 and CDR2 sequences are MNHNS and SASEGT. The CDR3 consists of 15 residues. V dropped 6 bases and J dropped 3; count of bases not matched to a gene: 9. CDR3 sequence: CASSPSPGGYTEAFF. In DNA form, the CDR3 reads TGTGCCAGCAGCCCCTCCCCAGGGGGCTACACTGAAGCTTTCTTT.

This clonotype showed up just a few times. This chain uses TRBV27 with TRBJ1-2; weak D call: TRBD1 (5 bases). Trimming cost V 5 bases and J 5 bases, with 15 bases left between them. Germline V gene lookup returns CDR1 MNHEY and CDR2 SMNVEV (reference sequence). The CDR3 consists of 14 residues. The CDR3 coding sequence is TGTGCCAGCAGTGGGGCCCCCGACAGATATGGCTACACCTTC. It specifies CASSGAPDRYGYTF.

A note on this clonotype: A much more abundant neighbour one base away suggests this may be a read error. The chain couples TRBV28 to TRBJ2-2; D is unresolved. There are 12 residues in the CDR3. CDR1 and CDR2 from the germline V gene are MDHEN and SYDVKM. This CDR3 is CASSQKTVELFF. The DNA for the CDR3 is TGTGCCAGCAGCCAAAAGACCGTGGAGCTGTTTTTT.

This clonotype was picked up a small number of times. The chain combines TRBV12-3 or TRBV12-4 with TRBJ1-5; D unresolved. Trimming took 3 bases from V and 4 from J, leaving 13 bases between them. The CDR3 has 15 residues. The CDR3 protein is CASSLVQPPNQPQHF. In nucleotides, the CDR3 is TGTGCCAGCAGTTTGGTCCAACCACCAAATCAGCCCCAGCATTTT.

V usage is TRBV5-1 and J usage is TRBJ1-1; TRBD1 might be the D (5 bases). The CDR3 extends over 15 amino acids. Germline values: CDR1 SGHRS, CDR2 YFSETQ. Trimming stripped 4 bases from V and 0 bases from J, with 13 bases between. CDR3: CASSRDRRMNTEAFF. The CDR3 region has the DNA TGCGCCAGCAGCCGGGACCGCCGTATGAACACTGAAGCTTTCTTT.

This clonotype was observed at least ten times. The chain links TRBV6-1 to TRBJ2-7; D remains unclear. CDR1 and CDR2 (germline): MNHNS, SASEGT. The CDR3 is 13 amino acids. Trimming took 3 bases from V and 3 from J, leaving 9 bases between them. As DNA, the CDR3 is TGTGCCAGCAGTGAGACCGTCGGCTACGAGCAGTACTTC. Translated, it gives CASSETVGYEQYF.

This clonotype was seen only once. The CDR3 protein is CASTRRTDSSYEQYF. Here the CDR3 DNA reads TGCGCCAGCACCCGCCGGACGGACAGCTCCTACGAGCAGTACTTC. This sequence joins TRBV5-1 and TRBJ2-7, with D perhaps matching TRBD1 (6 bases). With 6 bases removed from V and 0 bases from J, the gap between germline ends came to 16 bases. Germline-derived CDR1 and CDR2 are SGHRS and YFSETQ. The CDR3 is made up of 15 amino acids.

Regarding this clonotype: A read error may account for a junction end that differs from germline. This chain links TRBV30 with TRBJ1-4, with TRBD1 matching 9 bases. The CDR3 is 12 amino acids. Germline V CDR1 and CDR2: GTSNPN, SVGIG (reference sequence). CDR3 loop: CACGTGFEKLLF. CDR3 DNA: TGTGCCTGCGGGACAGGGTTTGAAAAACTGCTTTTT.

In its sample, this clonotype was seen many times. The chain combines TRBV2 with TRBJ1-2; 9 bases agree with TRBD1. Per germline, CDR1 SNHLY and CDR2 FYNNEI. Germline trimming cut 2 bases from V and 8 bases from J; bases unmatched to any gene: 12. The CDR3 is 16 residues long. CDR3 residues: CASSEPRTGVRRGYTF. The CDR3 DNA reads TGTGCCAGCAGTGAACCCCGGACAGGGGTGAGGCGCGGCTACACCTTC.

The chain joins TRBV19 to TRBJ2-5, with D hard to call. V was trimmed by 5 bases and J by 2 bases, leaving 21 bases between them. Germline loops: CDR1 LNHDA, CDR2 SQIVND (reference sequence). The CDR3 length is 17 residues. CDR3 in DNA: TGTGCCAGTAGTCCGACCTACGGAGCATTCCTTCAAGAGACCCAGTACTTC. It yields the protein CASSPTYGAFLQETQYF.

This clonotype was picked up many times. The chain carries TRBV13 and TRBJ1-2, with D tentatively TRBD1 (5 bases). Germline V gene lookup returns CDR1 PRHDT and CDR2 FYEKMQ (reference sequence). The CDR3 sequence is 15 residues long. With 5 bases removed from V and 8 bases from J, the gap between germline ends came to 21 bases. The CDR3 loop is CASSPRLRDVSGYTF. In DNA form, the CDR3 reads TGTGCCAGCAGCCCCCGTCTCAGGGACGTCTCAGGCTACACCTTC.

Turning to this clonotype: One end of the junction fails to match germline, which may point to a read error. The CDR3 DNA follows: TGTGCCAGCAGCTTGGCAGGAATGAACACCGAGGAGCTGTTTTTT. Translation: CASSLAGMNTEELFF. V gene TRBV7-2 combines with J gene TRBJ2-2, with D unresolved. The germline V gene has CDR1 SGHTA and CDR2 FQGNSA. The CDR3 is 15 residues long. Full variable domain (outside the CDR3, taken from reference TRBV7-2 and TRBJ2-2): GAGVSQSPSNKVTEKGKDVELRCDPISGHTALYWYRQSLGQGLEFLIYFQGNSAPDKSGLPSDRFSAERTGGSVSTLTIQRTQQEDSAVYLCASSLAGMNTEELFFGEGSRLTVL.

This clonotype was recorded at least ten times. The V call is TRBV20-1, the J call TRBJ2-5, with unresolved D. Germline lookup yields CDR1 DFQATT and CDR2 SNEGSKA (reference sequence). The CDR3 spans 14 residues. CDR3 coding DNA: TGCAGCGTTACCTCGGGCCCGAGAGAAGAGACCCAGTACTTC. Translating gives CSVTSGPREETQYF.

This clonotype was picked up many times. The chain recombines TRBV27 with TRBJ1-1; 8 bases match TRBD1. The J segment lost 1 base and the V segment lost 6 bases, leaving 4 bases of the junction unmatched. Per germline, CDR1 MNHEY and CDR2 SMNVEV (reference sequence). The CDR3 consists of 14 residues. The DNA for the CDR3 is TGTGCCAGCAGCCGGGACAGGCAGAACACTGAAGCTTTCTTT. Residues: CASSRDRQNTEAFF.

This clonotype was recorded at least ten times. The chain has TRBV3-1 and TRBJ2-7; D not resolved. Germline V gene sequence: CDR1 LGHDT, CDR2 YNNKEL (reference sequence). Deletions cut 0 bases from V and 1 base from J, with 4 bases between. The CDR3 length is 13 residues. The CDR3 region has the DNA TGTGCCAGCAGCCAAGAGGGATCCTACGAGCAGTACTTC. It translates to CASSQEGSYEQYF.

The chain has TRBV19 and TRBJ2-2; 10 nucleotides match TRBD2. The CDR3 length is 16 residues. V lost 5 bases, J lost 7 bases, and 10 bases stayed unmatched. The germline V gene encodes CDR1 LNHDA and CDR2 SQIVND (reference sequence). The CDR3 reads CASSPSSGSPVGELFF. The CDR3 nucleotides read TGTGCCAGTAGTCCCTCTAGCGGGAGTCCCGTCGGGGAGCTGTTTTTT.

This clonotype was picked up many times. DNA for the CDR3: TGTGCCAGCAGTGAAATGGAGAGGGGGAGCCCCTACGAGCAGTACTTC. Amino acids: CASSEMERGSPYEQYF. This sequence joins TRBV2 and TRBJ2-7; maybe TRBD1 (6 bases). The germline V and J ends were trimmed by 2 bases and 2 bases, with 16 bases remaining between them. Germline V gene data show CDR1 as SNHLY and CDR2 as FYNNEI. This CDR3 is built from 16 residues.

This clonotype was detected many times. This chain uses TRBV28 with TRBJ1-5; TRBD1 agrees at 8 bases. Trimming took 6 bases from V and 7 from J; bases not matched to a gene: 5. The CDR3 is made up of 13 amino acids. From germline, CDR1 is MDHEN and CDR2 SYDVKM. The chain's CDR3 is CASRGQEVQPQHF. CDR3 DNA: TGTGCCAGCAGGGGACAGGAAGTACAGCCCCAGCATTTT.

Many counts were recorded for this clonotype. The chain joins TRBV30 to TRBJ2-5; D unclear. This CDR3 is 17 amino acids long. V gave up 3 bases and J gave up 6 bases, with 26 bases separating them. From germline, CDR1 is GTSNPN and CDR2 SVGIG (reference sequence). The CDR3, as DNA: TGTGCCTGGAGCGACACGTATGGAGCGACTTTAGGAAAGACCCAGTACTTC. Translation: CAWSDTYGATLGKTQYF.

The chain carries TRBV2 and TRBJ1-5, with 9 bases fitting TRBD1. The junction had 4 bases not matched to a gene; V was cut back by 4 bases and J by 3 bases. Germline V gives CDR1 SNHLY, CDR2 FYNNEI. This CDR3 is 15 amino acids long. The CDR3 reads CASSVDRGNNQPQHF. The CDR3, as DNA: TGTGCCAGCAGTGTGGACAGGGGTAACAATCAGCCCCAGCATTTT. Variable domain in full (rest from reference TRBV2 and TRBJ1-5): EPEVTQTPSHQVTQMGQEVILRCVPISNHLYFYWYRQILGQKVEFLVSFYNNEISEKSEIFDDQFSVERPDGSNFTLKIRSTKLEDSAMYFCASSVDRGNNQPQHFGDGTRLSIL.

Here the CDR3 DNA reads TGTGCCAGCAGTTATTGGCCCTTAAACGACGATCAGCCCCAGCATTTT. Encoded protein: CASSYWPLNDDQPQHF. This chain connects TRBV28 to TRBJ1-5; D is unresolved. V lost 4 bases and J 5 bases, leaving 18 bases between the germline ends. The CDR3 consists of 16 residues. In germline, CDR1 is MDHEN, CDR2 SYDVKM.

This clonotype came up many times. In nucleotides, the CDR3 is TGTGCCAGCAGTGCTGGCCATAAAGAGACCCAGTACTTC. Translating it yields CASSAGHKETQYF. The rearrangement uses TRBV6-1 and TRBJ2-5; no clear D. The CDR3 covers 13 residues. V was clipped by 4 bases and J by 3 bases, with 9 bases between them. CDR1 and CDR2 from the germline V gene are MNHNS and SASEGT.

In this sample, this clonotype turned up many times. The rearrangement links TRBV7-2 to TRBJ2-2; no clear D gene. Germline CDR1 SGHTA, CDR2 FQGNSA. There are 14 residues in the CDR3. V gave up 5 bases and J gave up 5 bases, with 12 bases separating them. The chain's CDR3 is CASSTDVGTGELFF. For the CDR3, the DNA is TGTGCCAGCAGCACTGACGTGGGGACCGGGGAGCTGTTTTTT. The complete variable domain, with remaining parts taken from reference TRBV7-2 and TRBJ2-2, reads GAGVSQSPSNKVTEKGKDVELRCDPISGHTALYWYRQSLGQGLEFLIYFQGNSAPDKSGLPSDRFSAERTGGSVSTLTIQRTQQEDSAVYLCASSTDVGTGELFFGEGSRLTVL.

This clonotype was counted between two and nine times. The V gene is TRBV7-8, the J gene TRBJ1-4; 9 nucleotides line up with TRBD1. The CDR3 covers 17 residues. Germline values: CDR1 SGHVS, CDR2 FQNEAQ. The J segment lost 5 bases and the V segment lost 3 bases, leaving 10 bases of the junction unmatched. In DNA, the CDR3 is TGTGCCAGCAGCTTTAGTAGAAAAGGGACAGGGAATGAAAAACTGTTTTTT. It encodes CASSFSRKGTGNEKLFF.